This T cell receptor beta chain was recovered during a study of monozygotic twins with inflammatory bowel disease. There are 16 residues in the CDR3. Per germline, CDR1 SGHRS and CDR2 YFSETQ. Donors each gave roughly 2.5 ml of blood. Incorporation of UMIs carrying a 6-nucleotide sample barcode was performed by template switching. No DNA is given; TCRdb re-called the 5' RACE reads and lists each CDR3 protein once. The sample spans fewer than 400,000 distinct CDR3 sequences; the ten largest clones claim approximately 5.4%. With respect to this clonotype: Its specificity is not known.

Regarding the study as a whole: Other individuals had fewer clonotypes in common with IBD patients than with healthy twins, especially with disease activity. The study found lower TCRbeta diversity (inverse Simpson) in IBD patients than in healthy co-twins.

The sequence derives from a human donor with ulcerative colitis or Crohn's disease, or a healthy co-twin of an affected twin (not recorded which). The chain uses TRBV5-1 and TRBJ1-4. Specimen: blood. The CDR3 sequence is CASSLRPLQNNEKLFF.